This T cell receptor (beta chain) was documented in a study of T cells after yellow fever vaccination. Template switching by 5'RACE produced TCR cDNA, adding a universal primer site and UMIs. One entry per CDR3 protein, called by TCRdb with MiXCR from the 5' RACE reads. The sample carries 150,000 to 200,000 distinct CDR3 sequences, more than 9.5% recorded once. Trimming shortened V by 2 bases and J by 7 bases, and 15 bases separated the two germline ends. The CDR3 has 15 residues. Per the germline V gene, CDR1 is MNHEY and CDR2 is SVGAGI. This clonotype was seen many times. Its antigen remains unknown. Study outcomes and limitations: Bulk-population clonotypes that are abundant could appear as contaminants in FACS-sorted repertoires. Weaker, the secondary response peaked sooner, at day 5 versus 15. Reappearance after the booster was seen for most primary-vaccination clones, at about 95% CD4 and 80% to 90% CD8.

The sequences come from CD8+ T cells sorted from PBMCs, collected 15 days after the yellow fever booster vaccination. The chain is built from TRBV6-5 and TRBJ2-1; D might be TRBD1 (6 bases). The clonotype originates from a young man who received the YFV17D yellow fever vaccine. CDR3 nucleotide sequence: TGTGCCAGCAGTTACCTAGCACAGGGTAATAATGAGCAGTTCTTC. Protein product: CASSYLAQGNNEQFF.